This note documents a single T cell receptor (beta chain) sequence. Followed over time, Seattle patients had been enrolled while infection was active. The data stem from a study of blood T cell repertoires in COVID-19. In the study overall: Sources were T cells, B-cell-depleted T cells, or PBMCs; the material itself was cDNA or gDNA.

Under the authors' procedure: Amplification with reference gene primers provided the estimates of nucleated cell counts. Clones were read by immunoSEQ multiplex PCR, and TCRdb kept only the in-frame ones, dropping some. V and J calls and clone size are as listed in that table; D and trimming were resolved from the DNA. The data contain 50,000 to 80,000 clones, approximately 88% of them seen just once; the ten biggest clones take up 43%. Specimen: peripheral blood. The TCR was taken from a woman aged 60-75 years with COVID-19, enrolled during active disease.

As DNA, the CDR3 is TGTGCCAGCAGTGAAGGGGACAGGGGGCTAAGCTACACCTTC. Residues: CASSEGDRGLSYTF. The chain couples TRBV2 to TRBJ1-2; 12 bases map to TRBD1. The trim removed 1 base at V and 9 bases at J, leaving 3 bases unmatched. There are 14 residues in the CDR3. Germline CDR1 reads SNHLY; CDR2 reads FYNNEI.